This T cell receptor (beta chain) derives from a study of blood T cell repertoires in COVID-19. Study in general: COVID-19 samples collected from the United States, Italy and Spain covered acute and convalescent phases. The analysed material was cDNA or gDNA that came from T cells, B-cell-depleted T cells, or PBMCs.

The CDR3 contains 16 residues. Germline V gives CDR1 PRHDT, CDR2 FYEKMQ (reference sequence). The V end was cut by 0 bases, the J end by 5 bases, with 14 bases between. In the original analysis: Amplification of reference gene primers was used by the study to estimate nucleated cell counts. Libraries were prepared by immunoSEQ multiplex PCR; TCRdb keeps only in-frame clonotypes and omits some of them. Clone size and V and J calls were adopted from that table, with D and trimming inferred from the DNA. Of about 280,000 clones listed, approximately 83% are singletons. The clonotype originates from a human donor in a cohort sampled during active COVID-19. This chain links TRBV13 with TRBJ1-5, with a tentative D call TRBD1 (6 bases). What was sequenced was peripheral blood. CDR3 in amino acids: CASSLGLRQVDQPQHF. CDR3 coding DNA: TGTGCCAGCAGCTTAGGCCTAAGACAGGTCGATCAGCCCCAGCATTTT.